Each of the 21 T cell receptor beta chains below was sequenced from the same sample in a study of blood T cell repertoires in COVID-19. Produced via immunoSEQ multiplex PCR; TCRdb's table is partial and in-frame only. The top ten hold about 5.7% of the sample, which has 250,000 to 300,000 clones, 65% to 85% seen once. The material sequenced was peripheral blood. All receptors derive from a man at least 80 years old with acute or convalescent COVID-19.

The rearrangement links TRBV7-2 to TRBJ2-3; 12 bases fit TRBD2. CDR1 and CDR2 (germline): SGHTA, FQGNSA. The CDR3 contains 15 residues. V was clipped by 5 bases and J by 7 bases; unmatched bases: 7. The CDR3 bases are TGTGCCAGCAGCCGCCTAGCGGGGGGGCCAAATACGCAGTATTTT. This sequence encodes CASSRLAGGPNTQYF.

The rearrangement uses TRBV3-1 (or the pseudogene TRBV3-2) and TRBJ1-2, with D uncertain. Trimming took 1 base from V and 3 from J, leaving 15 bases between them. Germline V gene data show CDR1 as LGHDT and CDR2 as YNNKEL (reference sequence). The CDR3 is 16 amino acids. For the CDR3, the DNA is TGTGCCAGCAGCCAAGGGAGGAGGCTCCTCCACTATGGCTACACCTTC. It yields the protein CASSQGRRLLHYGYTF.

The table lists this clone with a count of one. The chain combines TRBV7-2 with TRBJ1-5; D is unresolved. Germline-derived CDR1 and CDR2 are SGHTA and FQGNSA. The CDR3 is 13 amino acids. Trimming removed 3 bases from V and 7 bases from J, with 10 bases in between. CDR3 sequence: CASSFGVGQPQHF. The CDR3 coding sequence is TGTGCCAGCAGCTTCGGAGTCGGGCAGCCCCAGCATTTT.

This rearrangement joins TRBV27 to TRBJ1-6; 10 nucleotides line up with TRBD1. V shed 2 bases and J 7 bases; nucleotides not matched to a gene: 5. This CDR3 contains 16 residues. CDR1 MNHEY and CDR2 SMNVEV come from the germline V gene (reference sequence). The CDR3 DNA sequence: TGTGCCAGCAGTTTAACCCCGACAGGGGGCAATTCACCCCTCCACTTT. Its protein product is CASSLTPTGGNSPLHF.

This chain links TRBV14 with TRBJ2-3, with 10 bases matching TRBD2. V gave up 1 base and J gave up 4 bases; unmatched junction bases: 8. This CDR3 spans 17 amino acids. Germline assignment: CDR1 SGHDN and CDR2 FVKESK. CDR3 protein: CASSQVRGLAGADTQYF. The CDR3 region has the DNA TGTGCCAGCAGCCAAGTGCGGGGTCTAGCGGGAGCAGATACGCAGTATTTT.

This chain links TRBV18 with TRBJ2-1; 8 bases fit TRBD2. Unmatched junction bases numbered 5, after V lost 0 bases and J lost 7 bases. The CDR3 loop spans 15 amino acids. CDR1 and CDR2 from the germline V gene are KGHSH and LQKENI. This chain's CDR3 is CASSPPNSGKNEQFF. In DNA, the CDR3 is TGTGCCAGCTCACCACCGAATAGCGGGAAAAATGAGCAGTTCTTC.

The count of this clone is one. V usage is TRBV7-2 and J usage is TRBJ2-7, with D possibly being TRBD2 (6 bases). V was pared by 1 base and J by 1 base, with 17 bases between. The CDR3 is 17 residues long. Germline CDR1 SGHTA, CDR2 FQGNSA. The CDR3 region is CASSLGQAAGGSYEQYF. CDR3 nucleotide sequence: TGTGCCAGCAGCTTAGGGCAGGCAGCGGGTGGATCCTACGAGCAGTACTTC.

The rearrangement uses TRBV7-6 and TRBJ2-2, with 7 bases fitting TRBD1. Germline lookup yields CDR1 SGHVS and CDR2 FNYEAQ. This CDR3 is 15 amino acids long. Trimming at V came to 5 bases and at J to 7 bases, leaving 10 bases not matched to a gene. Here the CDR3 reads CASSPLRGRDGELFF. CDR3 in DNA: TGTGCCAGCAGCCCCCTAAGGGGGCGAGACGGGGAGCTGTTTTTT.

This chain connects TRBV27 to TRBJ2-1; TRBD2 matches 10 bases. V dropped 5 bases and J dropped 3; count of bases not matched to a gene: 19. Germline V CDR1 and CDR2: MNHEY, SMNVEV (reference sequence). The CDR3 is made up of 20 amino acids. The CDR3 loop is CASSPKNRGNGLAVYNEQFF. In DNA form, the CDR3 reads TGTGCCAGCAGTCCCAAGAACAGGGGTAATGGACTAGCGGTCTACAATGAGCAGTTCTTC.

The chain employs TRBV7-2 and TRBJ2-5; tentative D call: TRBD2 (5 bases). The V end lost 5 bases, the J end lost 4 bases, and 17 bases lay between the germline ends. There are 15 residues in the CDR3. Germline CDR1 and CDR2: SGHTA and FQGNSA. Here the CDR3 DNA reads TGTGCCAGCAGCCCTAATACCTTAGGAGGAGAGACCCAGTACTTC. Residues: CASSPNTLGGETQYF.

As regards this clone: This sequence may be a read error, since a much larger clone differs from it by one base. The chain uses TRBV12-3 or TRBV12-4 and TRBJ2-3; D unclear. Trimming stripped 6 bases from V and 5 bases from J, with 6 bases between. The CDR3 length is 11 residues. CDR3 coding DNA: TGTGCCAGCAGCTATGAAGATACGCAGTATTTT. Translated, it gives CASSYEDTQYF.

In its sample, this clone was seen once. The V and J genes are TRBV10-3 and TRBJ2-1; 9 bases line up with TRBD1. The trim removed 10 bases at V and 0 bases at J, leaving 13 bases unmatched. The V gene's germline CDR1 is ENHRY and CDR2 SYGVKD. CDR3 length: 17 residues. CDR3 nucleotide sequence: TGTGCCACCCTTGGACAGGGGCCTAGGAGCTCCTACAATGAGCAGTTCTTC. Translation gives CATLGQGPRSSYNEQFF.

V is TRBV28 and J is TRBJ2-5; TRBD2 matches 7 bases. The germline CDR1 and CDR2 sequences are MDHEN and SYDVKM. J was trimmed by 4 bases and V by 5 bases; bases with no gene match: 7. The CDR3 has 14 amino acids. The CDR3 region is CASSPGGGSETQYF. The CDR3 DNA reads TGTGCCAGCAGTCCCGGGGGAGGGTCAGAGACCCAGTACTTC.

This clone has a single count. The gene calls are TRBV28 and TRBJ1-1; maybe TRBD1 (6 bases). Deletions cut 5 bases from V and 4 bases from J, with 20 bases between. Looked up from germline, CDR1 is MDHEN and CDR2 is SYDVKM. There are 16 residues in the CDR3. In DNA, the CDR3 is TGTGCCAGCAGTCCCCCCACGGGGGGGGCGGTCACTGAAGCTTTCTTT. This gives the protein CASSPPTGGAVTEAFF.

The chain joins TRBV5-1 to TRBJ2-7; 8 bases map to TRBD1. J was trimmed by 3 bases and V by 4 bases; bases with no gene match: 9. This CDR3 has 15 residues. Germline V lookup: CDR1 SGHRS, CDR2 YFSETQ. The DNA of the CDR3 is TGCGCCAGCAGCCACTCGGCAGGGGGCGGCTACGAGCAGTACTTC. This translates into CASSHSAGGGYEQYF.

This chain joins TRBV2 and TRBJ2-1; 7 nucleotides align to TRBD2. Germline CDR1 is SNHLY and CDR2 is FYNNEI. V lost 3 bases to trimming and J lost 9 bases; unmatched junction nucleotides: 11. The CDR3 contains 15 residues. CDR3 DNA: TGTGCCAGCAGTGATTTTCGGGGGGAGGGTGGTGAGCAGTTCTTC. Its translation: CASSDFRGEGGEQFF.

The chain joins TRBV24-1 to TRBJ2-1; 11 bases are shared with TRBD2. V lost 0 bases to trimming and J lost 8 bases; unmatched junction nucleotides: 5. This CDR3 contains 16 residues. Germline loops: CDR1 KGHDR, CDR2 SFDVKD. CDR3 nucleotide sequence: TGTGCCACCAGTGATTTGGGTAGCGGGAGGGGGCATGAGCAGTTCTTC. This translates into CATSDLGSGRGHEQFF.

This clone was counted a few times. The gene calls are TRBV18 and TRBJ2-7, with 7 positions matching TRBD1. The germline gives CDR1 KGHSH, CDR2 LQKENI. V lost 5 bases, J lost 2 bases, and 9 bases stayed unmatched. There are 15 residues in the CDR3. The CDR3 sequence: CASSETGNTPYEQYF. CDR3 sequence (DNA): TGTGCCAGCTCAGAGACAGGGAATACTCCCTACGAGCAGTACTTC.

The CDR3 nucleotides are TGTGCCAGTGGACAGGGGATGAACACTGAAGCTTTCTTT. Amino acids: CASGQGMNTEAFF. The V and J genes are TRBV19 and TRBJ1-1, with 9 nucleotides matching TRBD1. Germline V gene sequence: CDR1 LNHDA, CDR2 SQIVND (reference sequence). Trimming cost V 8 bases and J 0 bases; bases outside gene matches: 1. This CDR3 has 13 residues.

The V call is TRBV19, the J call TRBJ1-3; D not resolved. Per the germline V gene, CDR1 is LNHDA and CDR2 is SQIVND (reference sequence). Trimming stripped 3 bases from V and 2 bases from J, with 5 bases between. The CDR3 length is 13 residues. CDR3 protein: CASSMSAGNTIYF. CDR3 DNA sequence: TGTGCCAGTAGTATGTCGGCTGGAAACACCATATATTTT.

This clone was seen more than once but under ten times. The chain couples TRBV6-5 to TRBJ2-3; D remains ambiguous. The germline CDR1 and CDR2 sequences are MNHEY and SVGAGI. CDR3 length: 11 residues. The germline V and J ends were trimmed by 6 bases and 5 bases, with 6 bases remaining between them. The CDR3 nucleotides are TGTGCCAGCAGATTTATAGATACGCAGTATTTT. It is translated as CASRFIDTQYF.